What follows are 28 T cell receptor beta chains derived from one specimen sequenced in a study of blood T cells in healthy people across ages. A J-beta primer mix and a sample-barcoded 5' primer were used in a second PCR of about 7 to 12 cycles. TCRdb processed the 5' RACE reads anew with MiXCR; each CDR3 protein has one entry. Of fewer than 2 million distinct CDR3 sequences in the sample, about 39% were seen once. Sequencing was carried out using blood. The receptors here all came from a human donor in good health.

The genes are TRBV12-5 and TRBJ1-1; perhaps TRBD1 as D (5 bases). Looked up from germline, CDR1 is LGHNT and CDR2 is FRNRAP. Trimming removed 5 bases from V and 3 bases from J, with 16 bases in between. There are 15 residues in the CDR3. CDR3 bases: TGTGCTAGTGGTACCGGGGGACTGGGGGACACTGAAGCTTTCTTT. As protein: CASGTGGLGDTEAFF.

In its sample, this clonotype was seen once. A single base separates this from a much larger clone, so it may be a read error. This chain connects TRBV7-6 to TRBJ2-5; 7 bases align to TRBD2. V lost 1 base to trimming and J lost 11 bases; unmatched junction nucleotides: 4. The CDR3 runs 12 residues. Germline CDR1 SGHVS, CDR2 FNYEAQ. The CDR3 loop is CASSLEGLRQYF. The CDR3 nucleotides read TGTGCCAGCAGCTTAGAGGGACTACGGCAGTACTTC.

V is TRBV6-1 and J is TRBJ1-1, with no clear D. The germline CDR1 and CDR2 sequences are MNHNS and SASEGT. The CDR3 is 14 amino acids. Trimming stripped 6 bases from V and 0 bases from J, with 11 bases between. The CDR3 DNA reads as TGTGCCAGCAGGTCCGAGACTATGAACACTGAAGCTTTCTTT. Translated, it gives CASRSETMNTEAFF.

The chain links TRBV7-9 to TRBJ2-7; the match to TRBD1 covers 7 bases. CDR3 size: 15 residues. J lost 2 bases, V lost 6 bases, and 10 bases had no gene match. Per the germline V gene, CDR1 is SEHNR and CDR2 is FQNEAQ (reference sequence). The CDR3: CASSPGQDHPYEQYF. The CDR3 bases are TGTGCCAGCAGTCCCGGACAGGACCACCCCTACGAGCAGTACTTC. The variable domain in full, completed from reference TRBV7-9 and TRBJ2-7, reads DTGVSQNPRHKITKRGQNVTFRCDPISEHNRLYWYRQTLGQGPEFLTYFQNEAQLEKSRLLSDRFSAERPKGSFSTLEIQRTEQGDSAMYLCASSPGQDHPYEQYFGPGTRLTVT.

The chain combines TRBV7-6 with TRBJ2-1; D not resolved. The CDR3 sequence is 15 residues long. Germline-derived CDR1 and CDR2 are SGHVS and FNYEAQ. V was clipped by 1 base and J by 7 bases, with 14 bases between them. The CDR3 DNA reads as TGTGCCAGCAGCTTAGAACTAAACGGACGGAATGAGCAGTTCTTC. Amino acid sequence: CASSLELNGRNEQFF.

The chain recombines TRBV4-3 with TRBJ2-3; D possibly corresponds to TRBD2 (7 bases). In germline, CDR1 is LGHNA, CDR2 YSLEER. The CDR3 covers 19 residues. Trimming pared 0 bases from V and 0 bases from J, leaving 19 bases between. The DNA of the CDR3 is TGCGCCAGCAGCCAAGATCCGGCGAACGGGGGGCTCAGCACAGATACGCAGTATTTT. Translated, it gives CASSQDPANGGLSTDTQYF.

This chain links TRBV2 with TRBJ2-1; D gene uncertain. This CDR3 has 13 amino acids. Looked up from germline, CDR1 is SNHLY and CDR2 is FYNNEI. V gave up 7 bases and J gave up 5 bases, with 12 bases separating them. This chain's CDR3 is CASNSYNNNEQFF. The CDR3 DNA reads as TGTGCCAGCAACTCTTACAACAACAATGAGCAGTTCTTC.

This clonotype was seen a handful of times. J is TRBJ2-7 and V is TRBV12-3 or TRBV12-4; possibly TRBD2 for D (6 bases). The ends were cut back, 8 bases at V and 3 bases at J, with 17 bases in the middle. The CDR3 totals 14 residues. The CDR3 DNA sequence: TGTGCCAGCGGGTTCGGGGGAATCGGCTACGAGCAGTACTTC. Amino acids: CASGFGGIGYEQYF.

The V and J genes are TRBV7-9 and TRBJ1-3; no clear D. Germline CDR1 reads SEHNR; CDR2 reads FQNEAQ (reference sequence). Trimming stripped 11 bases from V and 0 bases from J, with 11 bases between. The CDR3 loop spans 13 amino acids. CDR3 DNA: TGTGCCGGGAAGACGGGCTCTGGAAACACCATATATTTT. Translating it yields CAGKTGSGNTIYF.

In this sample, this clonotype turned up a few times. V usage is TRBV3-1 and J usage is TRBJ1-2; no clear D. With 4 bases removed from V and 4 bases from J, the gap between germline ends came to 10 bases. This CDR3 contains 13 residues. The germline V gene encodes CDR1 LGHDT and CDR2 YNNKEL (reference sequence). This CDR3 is CASSPTTIYGYTF. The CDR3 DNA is TGTGCCAGCAGCCCTACGACCATCTATGGCTACACCTTC.

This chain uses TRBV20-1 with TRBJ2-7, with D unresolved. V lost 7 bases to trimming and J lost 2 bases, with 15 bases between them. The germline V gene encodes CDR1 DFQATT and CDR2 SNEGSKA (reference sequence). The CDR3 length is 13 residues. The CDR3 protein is CSGESTATYEQYF. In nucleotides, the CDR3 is TGCAGTGGGGAAAGTACAGCTACCTACGAGCAGTACTTC.

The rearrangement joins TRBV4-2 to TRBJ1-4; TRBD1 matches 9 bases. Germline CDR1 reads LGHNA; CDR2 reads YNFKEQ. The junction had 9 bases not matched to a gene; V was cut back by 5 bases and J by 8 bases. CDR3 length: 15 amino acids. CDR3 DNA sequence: TGTGCCAGCAGCGGACGGACAGGGGACTTGGAAAAACTGTTTTTT. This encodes CASSGRTGDLEKLFF.

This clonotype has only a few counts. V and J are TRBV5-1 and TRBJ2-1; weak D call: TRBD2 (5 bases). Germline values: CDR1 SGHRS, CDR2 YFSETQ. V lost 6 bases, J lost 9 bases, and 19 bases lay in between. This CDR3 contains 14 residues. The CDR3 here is CASNIPGSEAEQFF. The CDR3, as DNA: TGCGCCAGCAATATTCCGGGTAGCGAGGCTGAGCAGTTCTTC.

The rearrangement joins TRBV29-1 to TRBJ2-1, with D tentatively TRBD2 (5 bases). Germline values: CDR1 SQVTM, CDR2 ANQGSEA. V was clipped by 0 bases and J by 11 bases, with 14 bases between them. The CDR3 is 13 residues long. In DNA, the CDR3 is TGCAGCGTTGAAGATCTGTGGGTCGGGAAGCAGTTCTTC. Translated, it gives CSVEDLWVGKQFF.

CDR3 amino acids: CASRNLADTQYF. CDR3 bases: TGTGCCAGCAGAAATTTGGCAGATACGCAGTATTTT. This rearrangement joins TRBV12-3 or TRBV12-4 to TRBJ2-3; no reliable D call. This CDR3 spans 12 amino acids. Trimming removed 6 bases from V and 4 bases from J, with 8 bases in between.

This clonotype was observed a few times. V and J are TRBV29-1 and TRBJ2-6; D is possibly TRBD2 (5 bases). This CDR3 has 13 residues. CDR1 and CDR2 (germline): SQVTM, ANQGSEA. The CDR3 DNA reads TGCAGAAGAGAGGGAATCGGGGCCAACGTCCTGACTTTC. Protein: CRREGIGANVLTF.

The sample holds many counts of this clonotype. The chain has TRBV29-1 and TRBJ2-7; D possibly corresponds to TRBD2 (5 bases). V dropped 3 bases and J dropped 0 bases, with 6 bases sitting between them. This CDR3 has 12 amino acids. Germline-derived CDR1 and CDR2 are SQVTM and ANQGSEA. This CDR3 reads CSVEGSSYEQYF. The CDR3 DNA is TGCAGCGTTGAGGGGAGCTCCTACGAGCAGTACTTC.

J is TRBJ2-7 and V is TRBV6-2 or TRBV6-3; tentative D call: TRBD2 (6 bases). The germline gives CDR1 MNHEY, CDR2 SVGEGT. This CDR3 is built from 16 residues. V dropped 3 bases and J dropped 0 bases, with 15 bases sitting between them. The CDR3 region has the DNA TGTGCCAGCAGTTATAACGGGGGATTTGGCTCCTACGAGCAGTACTTC. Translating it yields CASSYNGGFGSYEQYF.

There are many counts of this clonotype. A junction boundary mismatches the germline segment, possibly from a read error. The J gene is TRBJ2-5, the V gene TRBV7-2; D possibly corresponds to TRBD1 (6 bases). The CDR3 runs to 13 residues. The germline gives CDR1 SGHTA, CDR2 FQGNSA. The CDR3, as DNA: TGCGCCAGCAGCTTGGCCAGGGGAGAGACCCAGTACTTC. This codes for CASSLARGETQYF.

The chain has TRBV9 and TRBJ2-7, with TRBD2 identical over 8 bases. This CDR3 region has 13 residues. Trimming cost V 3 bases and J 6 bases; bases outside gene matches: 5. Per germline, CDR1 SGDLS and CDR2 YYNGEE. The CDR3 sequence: CASSAGLALEQYF. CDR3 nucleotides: TGTGCCAGCAGCGCAGGACTAGCTCTCGAGCAGTACTTC.

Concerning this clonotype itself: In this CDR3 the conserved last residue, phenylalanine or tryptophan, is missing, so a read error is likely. CDR3 sequence (DNA): TGCGCCAGCAGCTCCCCGGGACAGGGTATTGGCTACACCGTC. Protein: CASSSPGQGIGYTV. This chain links TRBV5-1 with TRBJ1-2; 9 bases agree with TRBD1. V shed 3 bases and J 7 bases; nucleotides not matched to a gene: 7. Germline loops: CDR1 SGHRS, CDR2 YFSETQ. The CDR3 length is 14 residues.

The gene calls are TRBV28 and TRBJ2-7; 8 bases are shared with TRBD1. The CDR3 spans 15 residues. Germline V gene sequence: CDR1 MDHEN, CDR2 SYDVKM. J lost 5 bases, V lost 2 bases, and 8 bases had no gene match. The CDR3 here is CASSLLGQARDEQYF. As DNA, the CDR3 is TGTGCCAGCAGTTTACTGGGACAGGCTCGAGACGAGCAGTACTTC. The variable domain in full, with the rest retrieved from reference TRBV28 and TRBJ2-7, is DVKVTQSSRYLVKRTGEKVFLECVQDMDHENMFWYRQDPGLGLRLIYFSYDVKMKEKGDIPEGYSVSREKKERFSLILESASTNQTSMYLCASSLLGQARDEQYFGPGTRLTVT.

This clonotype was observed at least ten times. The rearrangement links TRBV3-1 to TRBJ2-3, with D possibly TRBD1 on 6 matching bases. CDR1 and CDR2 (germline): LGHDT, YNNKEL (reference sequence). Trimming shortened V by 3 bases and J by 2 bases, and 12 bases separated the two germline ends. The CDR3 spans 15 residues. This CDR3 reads CASSQATGYTDTQYF. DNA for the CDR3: TGTGCCAGCAGCCAGGCGACAGGTTACACAGATACGCAGTATTTT.

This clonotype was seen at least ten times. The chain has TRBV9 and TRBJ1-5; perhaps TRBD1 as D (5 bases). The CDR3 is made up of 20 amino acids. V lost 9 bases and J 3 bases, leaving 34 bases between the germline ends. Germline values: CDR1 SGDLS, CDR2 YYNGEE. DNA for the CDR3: TGTGCCACCAATCTCAGGGCCGTTTCAACCTGGTTGGCGCCCAATCAGCCCCAGCATTTT. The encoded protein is CATNLRAVSTWLAPNQPQHF.

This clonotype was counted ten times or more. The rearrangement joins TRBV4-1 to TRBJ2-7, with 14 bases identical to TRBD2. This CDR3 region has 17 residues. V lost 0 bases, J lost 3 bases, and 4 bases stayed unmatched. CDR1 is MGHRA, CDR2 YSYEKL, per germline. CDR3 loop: CASSQESTSGGVYEQYF. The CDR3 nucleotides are TGCGCCAGCAGCCAAGAATCGACTAGCGGGGGGGTCTACGAGCAGTACTTC.

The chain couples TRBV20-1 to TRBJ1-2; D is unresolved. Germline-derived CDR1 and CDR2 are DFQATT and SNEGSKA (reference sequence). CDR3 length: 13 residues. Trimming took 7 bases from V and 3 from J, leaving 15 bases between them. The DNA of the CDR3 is TGCAGTGTTACCTCAGGACTCTACTATGGCTACACCTTC. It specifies CSVTSGLYYGYTF.

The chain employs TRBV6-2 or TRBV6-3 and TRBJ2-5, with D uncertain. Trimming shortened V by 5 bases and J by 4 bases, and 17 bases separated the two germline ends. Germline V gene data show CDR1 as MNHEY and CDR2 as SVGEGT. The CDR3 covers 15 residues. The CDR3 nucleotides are TGTGCCAGCAGTGACCTCCACCCCGTCGGAGAGACCCAGTACTTC. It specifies CASSDLHPVGETQYF.

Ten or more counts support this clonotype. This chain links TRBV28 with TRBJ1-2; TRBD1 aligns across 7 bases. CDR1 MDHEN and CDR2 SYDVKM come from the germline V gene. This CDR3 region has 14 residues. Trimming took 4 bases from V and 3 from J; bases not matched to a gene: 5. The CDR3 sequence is CASSYKGAYYGYTF. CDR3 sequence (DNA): TGTGCCAGCAGTTATAAGGGGGCGTACTATGGCTACACCTTC.